The clone carrying this TCR beta chain occurred many times. Its antigen is undetermined. Using 32 V and 13 J primers, multiplex PCR amplified TCR beta CDR3. TCRdb re-derived calls from the multiplex PCR reads in MiXCR, one entry per CDR3 protein. The sample has under 25,000 distinct CDR3 sequences, approximately 26% seen once; the top ten hold 4% to 5%. Trimming took off 1 base at V and 4 bases at J, with 8 bases between the two ends. The CDR3 has 14 amino acids. CDR1 is LGHDT and CDR2 is YNNKEL in the germline V gene (reference sequence). Per sample, approximately 570 ng of bulk tumor genomic DNA was the template used. Biopsy collection occurred during surgery, with several far-apart biopsies per primary tumor. With untreated, newly diagnosed non-small cell lung cancer, the patients went on to undergo curative surgery. This record comes from a study of immune heterogeneity within non-small cell lung tumors.

Whole-study findings and limits: Each patient largely had their own distinct set of high-frequency T-cell receptor beta clonotypes.

This TCR came from a man aged 35-49 years with non-small cell lung cancer. Source material: lung tumor tissue. The chain employs TRBV3-1 and TRBJ1-5, with D unresolved. The chain's CDR3 is CASSQGSLNQPQHF. DNA of the CDR3: TGTGCCAGCAGCCAAGGGTCATTAAATCAGCCCCAGCATTTT. Full variable domain (outside the CDR3, taken from reference TRBV3-1 and TRBJ1-5): DTAVSQTPKYLVTQMGNDKSIKCEQNLGHDTMYWYKQDSKKFLKIMFSYNNKELIINETVPNRFSPKSPDKAHLNLHINSLELGDSAVYFCASSQGSLNQPQHFGDGTRLSIL.